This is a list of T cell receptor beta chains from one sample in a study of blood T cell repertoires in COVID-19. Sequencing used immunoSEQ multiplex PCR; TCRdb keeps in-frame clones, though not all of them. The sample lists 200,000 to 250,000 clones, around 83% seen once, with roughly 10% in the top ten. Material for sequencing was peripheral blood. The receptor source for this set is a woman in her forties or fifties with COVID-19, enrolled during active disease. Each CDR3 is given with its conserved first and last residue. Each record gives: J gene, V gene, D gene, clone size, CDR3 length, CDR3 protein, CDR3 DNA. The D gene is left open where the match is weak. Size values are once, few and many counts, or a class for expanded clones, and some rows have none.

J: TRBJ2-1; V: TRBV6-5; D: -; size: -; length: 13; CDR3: CASRPQRYNEQFF; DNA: TGTGCCAGCCGCCCCCAACGGTACAATGAGCAGTTCTTC
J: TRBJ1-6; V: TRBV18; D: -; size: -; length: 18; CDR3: CASMRGGTSGLANSPLHF; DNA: TGTGCCAGCATGCGGGGGGGGACGTCGGGCCTCGCTAATTCACCCCTCCACTTT
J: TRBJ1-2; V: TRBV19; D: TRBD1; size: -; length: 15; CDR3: CASSISRTGVYGYTF; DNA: TGTGCCAGTAGTATTTCTAGGACAGGGGTTTATGGCTACACCTTC
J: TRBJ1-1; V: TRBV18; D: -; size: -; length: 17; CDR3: CASSHNRAPAMNTEAFF; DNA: TGTGCCAGCTCGCACAACAGGGCGCCCGCGATGAACACTGAAGCTTTCTTT
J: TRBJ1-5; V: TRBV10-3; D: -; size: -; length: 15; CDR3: CAISESRTANQPQHF; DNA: TGTGCCATCAGTGAGTCTAGGACAGCAAATCAGCCCCAGCATTTT
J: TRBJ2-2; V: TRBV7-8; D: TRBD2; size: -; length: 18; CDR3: CASSLVPLAGVNTGELFF; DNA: TGTGCCAGCAGCTTAGTCCCGCTAGCGGGGGTAAACACCGGGGAGCTGTTTTTT
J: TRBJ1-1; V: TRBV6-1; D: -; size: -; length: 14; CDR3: CASSESRGNTEAFF; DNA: TGTGCCAGCAGTGAAAGCAGGGGTAACACTGAAGCTTTCTTT
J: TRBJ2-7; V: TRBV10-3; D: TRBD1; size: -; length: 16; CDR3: CAITGLRASSQGEQYF; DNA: TGTGCCATCACGGGGTTACGGGCTAGCTCACAGGGGGAGCAGTACTTC
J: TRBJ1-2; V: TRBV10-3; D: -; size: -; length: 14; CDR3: CAISEYTANYGYTF; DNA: TGTGCCATCAGTGAGTATACAGCTAACTATGGCTACACCTTC
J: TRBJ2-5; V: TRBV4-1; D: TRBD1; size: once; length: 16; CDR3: CASSQDPQGALGTQYF; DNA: TGCGCCAGCAGCCAAGATCCACAGGGGGCCCTTGGGACCCAGTACTTC
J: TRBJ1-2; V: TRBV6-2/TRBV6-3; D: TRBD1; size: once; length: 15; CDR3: CASSYLGQLNYGYTF; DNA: TGTGCCAGCAGTTACCTGGGACAGCTAAACTATGGCTACACCTTC
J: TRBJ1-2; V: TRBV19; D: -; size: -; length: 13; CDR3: CASRGDLNYGYTF; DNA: TGTGCCAGTAGAGGAGACCTAAACTATGGCTACACCTTC
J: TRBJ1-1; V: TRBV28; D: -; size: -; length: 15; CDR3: CASSSPRGRDTEAFF; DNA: TGTGCCAGCAGCTCGCCCAGGGGAAGAGACACTGAAGCTTTCTTT
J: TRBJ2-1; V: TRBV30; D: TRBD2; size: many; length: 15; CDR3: CASAWEGGGADEQFF; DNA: TGTGCCTCCGCTTGGGAAGGCGGGGGGGCCGATGAGCAGTTCTTC